Shown below are 29 T cell receptor beta chains from a single sample sequenced in a study of shared clonotypes between healthy human individuals. The repertoire was sequenced with immunoSEQ multiplex PCR; TCRdb's copy has only in-frame clones and lacks some. The sample comprises 1.6 million or so clones, 95% to 97% of which are singletons, and about 1.2% rests with the top ten. The sample taken for sequencing was naive CD4+ T cells sorted from blood. Subset reported: CD45RA+ positively selected. The receptor source for this set is a man younger than 45 in good health.

The chain couples TRBV6-5 to TRBJ2-7; 8 nucleotides align to TRBD2. V lost 6 bases and J lost 0; bases outside the gene matches: 7. This CDR3 has 15 amino acids. CDR1 MNHEY and CDR2 SVGAGI come from the germline V gene. The CDR3 DNA reads TGTGCCAGCAGCCCGACTAGCGCCCTCTCCTACGAGCAGTACTTC. Translating it yields CASSPTSALSYEQYF.

The CDR3 region has the DNA TGTGCCATCAGTAATAGCGGAACAGCCTACGAGCAGTACTTC. This gives the protein CAISNSGTAYEQYF. The rearrangement joins TRBV10-3 to TRBJ2-7; D may be TRBD2 (6 bases). CDR3 length equals 14 residues. Germline V CDR1 and CDR2: ENHRY, SYGVKD. Between the trimmed V and J ends, which lost 5 bases and 2 bases, there was a span of 13 bases.

V and J are TRBV25-1 and TRBJ2-7; 12 positions agree with TRBD2. The germline V gene has CDR1 MGHDK and CDR2 SYGVNS. V was pared by 1 base and J by 0 bases, with 7 bases of the junction left unmatched. This CDR3 is 18 amino acids long. The CDR3 coding sequence is TGTGCCAGCAGTGAATTAGCTAGCGGGAGGGACAGCTCCTACGAGCAGTACTTC. Its translation is CASSELASGRDSSYEQYF.

V gene TRBV15 combines with J gene TRBJ1-1; D uncertain. From germline, CDR1 is LNHNV and CDR2 YYDKDF (reference sequence). The CDR3 is 14 residues long. V was pared by 2 bases and J by 4 bases, with 11 bases between. For the CDR3, the DNA is TGTGCCACCAGCAGAAGGGAATTTGGCACTGAAGCTTTCTTT. Its translation: CATSRREFGTEAFF.

The chain joins TRBV5-4 to TRBJ1-4; maybe TRBD1 (6 bases). Trimming took off 4 bases at V and 3 bases at J, with 10 bases between the two ends. Germline V gives CDR1 SGHNT, CDR2 YYREEE (reference sequence). The CDR3 has 14 residues. CDR3 sequence (DNA): TGTGCCAGCAGCCGGGACACTCCTAATGAAAAACTGTTTTTT. Protein: CASSRDTPNEKLFF.

The V gene is TRBV5-1, the J gene TRBJ2-4; TRBD2 agrees at 8 bases. From germline, CDR1 is SGHRS and CDR2 YFSETQ. This CDR3 is 18 amino acids long. V lost 2 bases and J lost 0; bases outside the gene matches: 10. The CDR3 spells CASSLGLAPALAKNIQYF. For the CDR3, the DNA is TGCGCCAGCAGCTTAGGACTAGCCCCAGCACTAGCCAAAAACATTCAGTACTTC.

About this clone itself: At the DNA level, this CDR3 is encoded by other sequences in the same sample as well. The rearrangement uses TRBV18 and TRBJ2-7; TRBD1 matches at 7 bases. J lost 3 bases, V lost 6 bases, and 2 bases had no gene match. Germline CDR1 reads KGHSH; CDR2 reads LQKENI. CDR3 length: 12 residues. The CDR3 DNA reads as TGTGCCAGCTCCCGGGACAGCTACGAGCAGTACTTC. It is translated as CASSRDSYEQYF. The full variable domain, its missing parts supplied by reference TRBV18 and TRBJ2-7, is NAGVMQNPRHLVRRRGQEARLRCSPMKGHSHVYWYRQLPEEGLKFMVYLQKENIIDESGMPKERFSAEFPKEGPSILRIQQVVRGDSAAYFCASSRDSYEQYFGPGTRLTVT.

The V gene is TRBV5-1, the J gene TRBJ2-3, with TRBD2 identical over 10 bases. Germline-derived CDR1 and CDR2 are SGHRS and YFSETQ. V lost 3 bases and J lost 3; bases outside the gene matches: 10. This CDR3 region has 17 residues. CDR3 loop: CASSSRLAGSTTDTQYF. DNA for the CDR3: TGCGCCAGCAGCTCTAGACTAGCGGGTTCGACTACAGATACGCAGTATTTT.

The V gene is TRBV6-1, the J gene TRBJ2-7, with D possibly TRBD2 on 5 matching bases. This CDR3 is built from 13 residues. Trimming removed 7 bases from V and 7 bases from J, with 17 bases in between. Looked up from germline, CDR1 is MNHNS and CDR2 is SASEGT. CDR3 amino acids: CASTRTVLVEQYF. CDR3 bases: TGTGCCAGCACGAGAACCGTACTAGTAGAGCAGTACTTC.

The chain is built from TRBV12-5 and TRBJ2-3; D might be TRBD2 (6 bases). The germline CDR1 and CDR2 sequences are LGHNT and FRNRAP. With 7 bases removed from V and 4 bases from J, the gap between germline ends came to 12 bases. The CDR3 spans 13 residues. As DNA, the CDR3 is TGTGCTAGTGCCCCGTGGGGGGCAGATACGCAGTATTTT. Translation gives CASAPWGADTQYF.

The rearrangement joins TRBV18 to TRBJ2-7; D might be TRBD1 (5 bases). V gave up 6 bases and J gave up 3 bases, with 24 bases separating them. The CDR3 is made up of 17 amino acids. Per the germline V gene, CDR1 is KGHSH and CDR2 is LQKENI. The CDR3, as DNA: TGTGCCAGCTCCCAGATACCGACAGCCTCCCTTAACTACGAGCAGTACTTC. This sequence encodes CASSQIPTASLNYEQYF.

This rearrangement joins TRBV7-9 to TRBJ1-2; no firm D call. The CDR3 is 13 residues long. V was trimmed by 0 bases and J by 5 bases, leaving 7 bases between them. The germline CDR1 and CDR2 sequences are SEHNR and FQNEAQ (reference sequence). The CDR3 spells CASSLAVGYGYTF. Written as DNA, the CDR3 is TGTGCCAGCAGCTTAGCGGTAGGGTATGGCTACACCTTC.

The gene calls are TRBV4-1 and TRBJ1-4; D not resolved. The germline V gene encodes CDR1 MGHRA and CDR2 YSYEKL. Trimming removed 5 bases at V and 0 bases at J, with 7 bases between. The CDR3 runs 14 residues. For the CDR3, the DNA is TGCGCCAGCAGCTACCAAGCAACTAATGAAAAACTGTTTTTT. As protein: CASSYQATNEKLFF.

Here the CDR3 reads CASIGPGGTTDTQYF. The CDR3, as DNA: TGCGCCAGCATCGGGCCTGGCGGGACCACAGATACGCAGTATTTT. This chain links TRBV5-1 with TRBJ2-3, with D possibly being TRBD2 (6 bases). V lost 6 bases and J lost 2, with 16 bases in between. This CDR3 contains 15 residues. Germline lookup yields CDR1 SGHRS and CDR2 YFSETQ.

This chain links TRBV7-9 with TRBJ1-2; the match to TRBD1 covers 9 bases. Trimming removed 5 bases from V and 5 bases from J; junction bases left unmatched: 12. Germline V lookup: CDR1 SEHNR, CDR2 FQNEAQ (reference sequence). The CDR3 is 16 amino acids. CDR3 sequence: CASSLKGTGKDYGYTF. CDR3 in DNA: TGTGCCAGCAGCCTTAAAGGGACAGGGAAGGATTATGGCTACACCTTC.

This chain links TRBV7-3 with TRBJ2-3; D uncertain. The CDR3 consists of 12 residues. Germline loops: CDR1 SGHTA, CDR2 FQGTGA. Trimming pared 1 base from V and 3 bases from J, leaving 2 bases between. CDR3 bases: TGTGCCAGCAGCTTAAGGACAGATACGCAGTATTTT. Amino acids: CASSLRTDTQYF.

V is TRBV5-4 and J is TRBJ2-1; D is unclear. Per germline, CDR1 SGHNT and CDR2 YYREEE (reference sequence). The germline V and J ends were trimmed by 4 bases and 2 bases, with 13 bases remaining between them. This CDR3 region has 15 residues. The CDR3 sequence is CASSPREATYNEQFF. The CDR3 nucleotides are TGTGCCAGCAGCCCCCGAGAGGCCACCTACAATGAGCAGTTCTTC.

The rearrangement links TRBV30 to TRBJ2-7; 9 bases match TRBD1. This CDR3 comprises 15 residues. Germline trimming cut 1 base from V and 0 bases from J; bases unmatched to any gene: 4. Germline CDR1 is GTSNPN and CDR2 is SVGIG (reference sequence). CDR3 amino acids: CAWSAETGGSYEQYF. In nucleotides, the CDR3 is TGTGCCTGGAGTGCGGAGACAGGGGGCTCCTACGAGCAGTACTTC.

The chain recombines TRBV28 with TRBJ2-7; D gene uncertain. Germline CDR1 is MDHEN and CDR2 is SYDVKM. The CDR3 contains 14 residues. The germline V and J ends were trimmed by 4 bases and 1 base, with 11 bases remaining between them. The CDR3 here is CASSSPIRSYEQYF. DNA of the CDR3: TGTGCCAGCAGTTCCCCGATACGGTCCTACGAGCAGTACTTC.

The chain employs TRBV2 and TRBJ1-2; D is uncertain. Trimming cost V 6 bases and J 3 bases, with 11 bases left between them. Germline V gene sequence: CDR1 SNHLY, CDR2 FYNNEI. CDR3 length equals 13 residues. CDR3 DNA: TGTGCCAGCAGAACCGGAGAGGACTATGGCTACACCTTC. Protein product: CASRTGEDYGYTF.

The chain recombines TRBV20-1 with TRBJ2-1; unclear D gene. The CDR3 runs 11 residues. Germline V gene sequence: CDR1 DFQATT, CDR2 SNEGSKA (reference sequence). The V gene lost 6 bases and the J gene lost 9 bases, with 12 bases spanning the gap. Written as DNA, the CDR3 is TGCAGTGCGATCCCCCGGTTTGAGCAGTTCTTC. This sequence encodes CSAIPRFEQFF.

The chain employs TRBV28 and TRBJ2-5; D gene unclear. V lost 3 bases to trimming and J lost 0 bases, with 8 bases between them. Germline CDR1 is MDHEN and CDR2 is SYDVKM. This CDR3 is 14 amino acids long. CDR3 bases: TGTGCCAGCAGTTTCGGTAGGAACCAAGAGACCCAGTACTTC. It encodes CASSFGRNQETQYF.

This clone was picked up one time. The chain recombines TRBV5-1 with TRBJ2-7; 8 bases map to TRBD1. V shed 9 bases, J shed 5 bases, and the junction held 7 bases outside the gene matches. CDR1 is SGHRS and CDR2 is YFSETQ in the germline V gene. The CDR3 sequence is 12 residues long. The CDR3 here is CATEDRAHEQYF. The CDR3 region has the DNA TGCGCCACGGAGGACAGGGCCCACGAGCAGTACTTC.

This sequence joins TRBV25-1 and TRBJ2-7; D is possibly TRBD1 or TRBD2 (5 bases each). CDR3 length: 13 amino acids. V lost 8 bases and J 2 bases, leaving 13 bases between the germline ends. The germline V gene encodes CDR1 MGHDK and CDR2 SYGVNS. The CDR3 DNA reads as TGTGCCAGCCGCCGGGACGAGGCCTACGAGCAGTACTTC. It is translated as CASRRDEAYEQYF.

The chain joins TRBV18 to TRBJ2-5; TRBD1 matches 7 bases. Germline loops: CDR1 KGHSH, CDR2 LQKENI. J was trimmed by 5 bases and V by 6 bases; bases with no gene match: 9. The length of the CDR3 is 14 residues. The CDR3 region is CASSHRDRSETQYF. The CDR3 DNA is TGTGCCAGCTCCCATCGGGACAGATCGGAGACCCAGTACTTC.

The V and J genes are TRBV13 and TRBJ2-3; 7 nucleotides match TRBD2. Germline lookup yields CDR1 PRHDT and CDR2 FYEKMQ (reference sequence). The CDR3 has 22 amino acids. Trimming removed 5 bases from V and 2 bases from J; junction bases left unmatched: 28. The CDR3 DNA is TGTGCCAGCAGCGACCAGGAAATTAGCGGGTGGACTCACCCTGCATACACAGATACGCAGTATTTT. The encoded protein is CASSDQEISGWTHPAYTDTQYF.

The chain has TRBV2 and TRBJ1-5, with a possible D match to TRBD1 (5 bases). Germline loops: CDR1 SNHLY, CDR2 FYNNEI. V lost 6 bases, J lost 4 bases, and 10 bases lay in between. The CDR3 sequence is 13 residues long. This CDR3 is CASRPGSNQPQHF. The DNA of the CDR3 is TGTGCCAGCAGACCAGGGTCAAATCAGCCCCAGCATTTT.

V and J are TRBV9 and TRBJ2-5; TRBD1 or TRBD2 may be the D gene (5 bases each). Trimming took off 3 bases at V and 9 bases at J, with 15 bases between the two ends. The germline CDR1 and CDR2 sequences are SGDLS and YYNGEE. The CDR3 covers 13 residues. CDR3 amino acids: CASSEASGTSQYF. As DNA, the CDR3 is TGTGCCAGCAGCGAGGCCTCAGGGACGTCCCAGTACTTC.

The chain carries TRBV9 and TRBJ1-4; 10 bases fit TRBD1. The CDR3 has 15 amino acids. The germline V gene has CDR1 SGDLS and CDR2 YYNGEE. The J segment lost 10 bases and the V segment lost 3 bases, leaving 9 bases of the junction unmatched. CDR3 protein: CASSGPGQGQVKLFF. CDR3 DNA: TGTGCCAGCAGCGGGCCGGGACAGGGGCAAGTAAAACTGTTTTTT.